The next 16 T cell receptor beta chains were all read from a single sample in a study of blood T cell repertoires in COVID-19. Generated by immunoSEQ multiplex PCR, the TCRdb table keeps only in-frame clones and is missing some. The table lists about 280,000 clones, 83% of them singletons. Source material: peripheral blood. The receptors originated from a woman aged 45-65 years who had recovered from COVID-19.

The rearrangement uses TRBV20-1 and TRBJ2-1; weak D call: TRBD1 (5 bases). The V end lost 3 bases, the J end lost 4 bases, and 13 bases lay between the germline ends. Per germline, CDR1 DFQATT and CDR2 SNEGSKA (reference sequence). This CDR3 has 14 amino acids. The CDR3 protein is CSASLGPSYNEQFF. For the CDR3, the DNA is TGCAGTGCTAGTTTGGGGCCCTCATACAATGAGCAGTTCTTC.

This clone has a handful of counts. CDR3 bases: TGTGCCAGCAGCTTAGCGTCGAAGGGGGCGCTGGGAAACACCATATATTTT. Translation gives CASSLASKGALGNTIYF. This chain uses TRBV7-8 with TRBJ1-3; 7 positions agree with TRBD1. The V and J ends lost 0 bases and 4 bases, in that order; junction bases with no gene match: 9. Germline V CDR1 and CDR2: SGHVS, FQNEAQ. CDR3 length: 17 residues.

The chain is built from TRBV9 and TRBJ2-1; 9 bases fit TRBD2. CDR1 SGDLS and CDR2 YYNGEE come from the germline V gene. The CDR3 has 17 amino acids. With V trimmed by 2 bases and J by 0 bases, 6 bases remained unmatched. CDR3 DNA: TGTGCCAGCAGCGTTCTAGGACTAGCGAGCTCCTACAATGAGCAGTTCTTC. Its translation: CASSVLGLASSYNEQFF.

The CDR3 coding sequence is TGTGCCAGTAGTATTAAGGCAGGGGTAGTATCTGGGGCCAACGTCCTGACTTTC. Protein product: CASSIKAGVVSGANVLTF. This chain connects TRBV19 to TRBJ2-6; D is perhaps TRBD1 (6 bases). Germline loops: CDR1 LNHDA, CDR2 SQIVND (reference sequence). V lost 3 bases and J 1 base, leaving 16 bases between the germline ends. The CDR3 loop spans 18 amino acids.

This clone occurred once. The V call is TRBV30, the J call TRBJ1-2; 9 positions agree with TRBD1. With 2 bases clipped from V and 7 bases from J, the junction kept 14 bases outside the gene matches. CDR1 GTSNPN and CDR2 SVGIG come from the germline V gene (reference sequence). The CDR3 has 16 residues. The CDR3 nucleotides read TGTGCCTGGAGTTCGGACAGGGGAATTGAGGCGAGTGGCTACACCTTC. Its protein is CAWSSDRGIEASGYTF.

CDR3 coding DNA: TGTGCCAGCAGGGGAGGGACAGGGACCTTCTACGAGCAGTACTTC. Amino acids: CASRGGTGTFYEQYF. V is TRBV5-4 and J is TRBJ2-7; 9 positions agree with TRBD1. The CDR3 spans 15 residues. After removal of 5 bases from V and 3 bases from J, the junction contained 9 bases not matched to a gene. From germline, CDR1 is SGHNT and CDR2 YYREEE (reference sequence).

This clone was counted once. V is TRBV7-9 and J is TRBJ2-5; 9 positions agree with TRBD2. Unmatched junction bases numbered 19, after V lost 5 bases and J lost 6 bases. Germline CDR1 and CDR2: SEHNR and FQNEAQ (reference sequence). CDR3 length equals 18 residues. The CDR3 DNA reads TGTGCCAGCAGCGGCGGGGCGGGGGGGCCTAATCTTTTGCAGACCCAGTACTTC. Its protein is CASSGGAGGPNLLQTQYF.

This chain links TRBV9 with TRBJ2-5, with 8 positions matching TRBD2. The CDR3 spans 14 residues. J gave up 7 bases and V 0 bases, and 5 bases lay outside the gene matches. Germline V lookup: CDR1 SGDLS, CDR2 YYNGEE. CDR3 protein: CASSVETGGTTQYF. As DNA, the CDR3 is TGTGCCAGCAGCGTAGAAACGGGAGGGACGACCCAGTACTTC.

The chain has TRBV5-8 and TRBJ1-4; the D is unclear. Germline CDR1 reads SGHTS; CDR2 reads YDEGEE. This CDR3 contains 14 residues. Trimming removed 5 bases from V and 0 bases from J, with 8 bases in between. CDR3 loop: CASSPGTTNEKLFF. The CDR3 coding sequence is TGTGCCAGCAGTCCGGGAACAACTAATGAAAAACTGTTTTTT.

V gene TRBV7-3 combines with J gene TRBJ2-1; possibly TRBD2 for D (5 bases). Germline V CDR1 and CDR2: SGHTA, FQGTGA. The CDR3 is made up of 12 amino acids. Trimming cost V 4 bases and J 10 bases, with 11 bases left between them. This CDR3 reads CASSSPTREQFF. CDR3 nucleotide sequence: TGTGCCAGCAGCTCGCCAACTAGGGAGCAGTTCTTC.

The chain couples TRBV24-1 to TRBJ1-4, with 8 bases fitting TRBD1. Germline V gene sequence: CDR1 KGHDR, CDR2 SFDVKD. J lost 3 bases, V lost 5 bases, and 1 base had no gene match. The CDR3 is made up of 14 amino acids. The CDR3 region has the DNA TGTGCCACCAGTGGGACAGGGCCTAATGAAAAACTGTTTTTT. Its translation: CATSGTGPNEKLFF.

This clone was detected only a few times. In DNA, the CDR3 is TGTGCCAGCAGCATCCTACCGGGGACAGGGGGGTGGCAGTACTTC. It translates to CASSILPGTGGWQYF. This rearrangement joins TRBV28 to TRBJ2-7; TRBD1 agrees at 11 bases. Trimming took 6 bases from V and 9 from J; bases not matched to a gene: 13. This CDR3 is 15 amino acids long. Germline V CDR1 and CDR2: MDHEN, SYDVKM. The whole variable domain, filled in from reference TRBV28 and TRBJ2-7, reads DVKVTQSSRYLVKRTGEKVFLECVQDMDHENMFWYRQDPGLGLRLIYFSYDVKMKEKGDIPEGYSVSREKKERFSLILESASTNQTSMYLCASSILPGTGGWQYFGPGTRLTVT.

J is TRBJ2-7 and V is TRBV2, with D possibly TRBD1 on 6 matching bases. The germline V and J ends were trimmed by 6 bases and 2 bases, with 11 bases remaining between them. The CDR3 is 13 residues long. The germline V gene has CDR1 SNHLY and CDR2 FYNNEI. The CDR3, as DNA: TGTGCCAGCAGCGAGACAGGTCCCTACGAGCAGTACTTC. Amino acids: CASSETGPYEQYF. The full variable domain, its missing parts supplied by reference TRBV2 and TRBJ2-7, is EPEVTQTPSHQVTQMGQEVILRCVPISNHLYFYWYRQILGQKVEFLVSFYNNEISEKSEIFDDQFSVERPDGSNFTLKIRSTKLEDSAMYFCASSETGPYEQYFGPGTRLTVT.

The chain joins TRBV11-2 to TRBJ2-1, with D unresolved. Per the germline V gene, CDR1 is SGHAT and CDR2 is FQNNGV. The CDR3 sequence is 11 residues long. The V and J ends lost 6 bases and 7 bases respectively, with 7 bases between them. CDR3 nucleotides: TGTGCCAGCAGGGAGTGGAATGAGCAGTTCTTC. It encodes CASREWNEQFF.

The chain is built from TRBV7-2 and TRBJ1-6; 9 nucleotides match TRBD1. Germline V gene data show CDR1 as SGHTA and CDR2 as FQGNSA. The CDR3 sequence is 15 residues long. The V and J ends lost 4 bases and 5 bases, in that order; junction bases with no gene match: 3. The CDR3 here is CASSYRDRDNSPLHF. CDR3 DNA sequence: TGTGCCAGCAGCTACCGGGACAGGGATAATTCACCCCTCCACTTT.

The chain couples TRBV19 to TRBJ2-1; D is unclear. Germline V gene sequence: CDR1 LNHDA, CDR2 SQIVND (reference sequence). V was trimmed by 4 bases and J by 3 bases, leaving 13 bases between them. This CDR3 has 15 residues. CDR3 in DNA: TGTGCCAGTAGTAGCAATCTAGGTTACTACAATGAGCAGTTCTTC. This sequence encodes CASSSNLGYYNEQFF.